This TCR beta chain was captured in a study of PD-1 blockade in classical Hodgkin lymphoma. Findings and caveats of the study: Complete responders matched newly diagnosed patients in baseline diversity. Only CD4+ TCR diversity, not CD8+, had risen significantly by C4D1.

After autologous stem cell transplantation all patients relapsed, and prior brentuximab vedotin exposure differed between cohorts. Classifying best responses yielded complete response, partial response or progressive disease. Comments on this clone: Its antigen is undetermined.

CDR3 length: 14 residues. Germline lookup yields CDR1 LGHNT and CDR2 FRNRAP. Trimming removed 8 bases from V and 7 bases from J; junction bases left unmatched: 6. Measured with immunoSEQ multiplex PCR; TCRdb has only the in-frame clones, and not every one. The sample holds under 20,000 clones, roughly 89% seen once. This material consisted of peripheral blood mononuclear cells (PBMCs), taken before the second cycle of nivolumab. The rearrangement links TRBV12-5 to TRBJ2-1, with 12 bases aligning to TRBD2. The receptor was isolated from a human donor with classical Hodgkin lymphoma. The CDR3 DNA follows: TGTGCTAGTAAGCCTAGCGGGGGGGTAAATGAGCAGTTCTTC. Translation gives CASKPSGGVNEQFF.